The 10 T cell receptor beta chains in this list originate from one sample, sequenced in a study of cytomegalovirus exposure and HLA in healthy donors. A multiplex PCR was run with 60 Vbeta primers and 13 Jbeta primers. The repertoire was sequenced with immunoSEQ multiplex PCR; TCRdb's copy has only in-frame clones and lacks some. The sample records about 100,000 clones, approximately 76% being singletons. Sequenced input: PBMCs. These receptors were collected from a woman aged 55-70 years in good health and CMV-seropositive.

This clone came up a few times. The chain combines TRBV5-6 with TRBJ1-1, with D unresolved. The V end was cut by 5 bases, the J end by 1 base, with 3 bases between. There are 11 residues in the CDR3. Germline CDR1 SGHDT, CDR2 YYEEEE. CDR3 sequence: CASRRNTEAFF. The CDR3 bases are TGTGCCAGCAGGCGGAACACTGAAGCTTTCTTT.

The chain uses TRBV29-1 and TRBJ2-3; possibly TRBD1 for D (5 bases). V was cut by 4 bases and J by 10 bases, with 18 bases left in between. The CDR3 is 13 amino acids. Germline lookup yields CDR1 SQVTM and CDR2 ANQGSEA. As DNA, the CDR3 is TGCAGCGTTGGGGTAGGGGTGGGGCGTGCGCAGTATTTT. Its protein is CSVGVGVGRAQYF.

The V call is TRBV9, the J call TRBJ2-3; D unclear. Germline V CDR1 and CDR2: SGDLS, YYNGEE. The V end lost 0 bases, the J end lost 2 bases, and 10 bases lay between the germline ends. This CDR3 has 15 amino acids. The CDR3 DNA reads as TGTGCCAGCAGCGTAGGGAATGCGGTCACAGATACGCAGTATTTT. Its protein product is CASSVGNAVTDTQYF.

CDR3 loop: CASGRADTQYF. CDR3 nucleotides: TGTGCCAGCGGGAGGGCAGATACGCAGTATTTT. The gene calls are TRBV6-1 and TRBJ2-3, with 7 positions matching TRBD2. The V segment lost 8 bases and the J segment 4 bases; nucleotides outside the gene matches: 0. From germline, CDR1 is MNHNS and CDR2 SASEGT. This CDR3 has 11 amino acids.

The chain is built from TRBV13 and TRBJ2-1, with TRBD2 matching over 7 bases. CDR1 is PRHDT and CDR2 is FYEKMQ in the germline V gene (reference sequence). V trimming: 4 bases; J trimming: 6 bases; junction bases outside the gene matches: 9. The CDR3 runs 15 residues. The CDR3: CASSSPSRERNEQFF. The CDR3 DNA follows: TGTGCCAGCAGCTCTCCCTCGCGGGAGCGCAATGAGCAGTTCTTC. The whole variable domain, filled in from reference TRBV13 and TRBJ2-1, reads AAGVIQSPRHLIKEKRETATLKCYPIPRHDTVYWYQQGPGQDPQFLISFYEKMQSDKGSIPDRFSAQQFSDYHSELNMSSLELGDSALYFCASSSPSRERNEQFFGPGTRLTVL.

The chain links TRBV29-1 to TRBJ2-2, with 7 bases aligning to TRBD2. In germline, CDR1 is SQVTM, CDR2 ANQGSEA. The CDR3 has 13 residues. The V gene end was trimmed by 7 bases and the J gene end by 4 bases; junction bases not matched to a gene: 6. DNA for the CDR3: TGCAGCGGCGGCGGGAGCGGCACCGGGGAGCTGTTTTTT. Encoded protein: CSGGGSGTGELFF.

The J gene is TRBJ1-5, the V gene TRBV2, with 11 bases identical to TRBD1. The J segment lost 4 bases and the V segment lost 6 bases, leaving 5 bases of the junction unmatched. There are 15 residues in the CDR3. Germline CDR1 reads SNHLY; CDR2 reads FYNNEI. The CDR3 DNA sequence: TGTGCCAGCAGGCGGGGACAGGGGGGAAATCAGCCCCAGCATTTT. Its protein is CASRRGQGGNQPQHF. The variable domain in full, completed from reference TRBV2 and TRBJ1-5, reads EPEVTQTPSHQVTQMGQEVILRCVPISNHLYFYWYRQILGQKVEFLVSFYNNEISEKSEIFDDQFSVERPDGSNFTLKIRSTKLEDSAMYFCASRRGQGGNQPQHFGDGTRLSIL.

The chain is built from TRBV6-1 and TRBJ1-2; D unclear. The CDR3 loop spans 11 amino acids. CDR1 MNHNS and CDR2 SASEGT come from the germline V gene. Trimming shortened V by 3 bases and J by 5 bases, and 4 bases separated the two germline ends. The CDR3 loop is CASSDFYGYTF. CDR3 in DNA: TGTGCCAGCAGTGACTTTTATGGCTACACCTTC.

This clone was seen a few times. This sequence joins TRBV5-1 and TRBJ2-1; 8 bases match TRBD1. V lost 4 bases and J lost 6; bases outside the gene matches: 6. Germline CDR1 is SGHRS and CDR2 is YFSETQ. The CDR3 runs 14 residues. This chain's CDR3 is CASSLRTGSNEQFF. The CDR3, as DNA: TGCGCCAGCAGCCTTAGGACAGGGAGCAATGAGCAGTTCTTC.

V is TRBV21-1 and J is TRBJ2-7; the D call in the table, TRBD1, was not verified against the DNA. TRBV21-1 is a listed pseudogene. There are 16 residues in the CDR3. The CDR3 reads CASSKEGTGGVYEQYF. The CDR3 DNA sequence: TGTGCCAGCAGCAAAGAGGGGACAGGGGGCGTTTACGAGCAGTACTTC.